What follows describes a single TCR beta chain. The antigen remains unidentified. This entry is derived from a study of CXCR3-negative and CXCR3-positive naive CD8 T cells. Study observations and caveats: Naive cells used TRBV-TRBJ genes in much the same way whether CXCR3-negative or CXCR3-positive; memory cells did not.

The authors prepared UMI-labeled TRB cDNA libraries by 5' RACE. TCRdb reprocessed the 5' RACE reads; each CDR3 protein has one entry and no DNA is given. The listing contains approximately 62,000 distinct CDR3 sequences. The CDR3 is made up of 13 amino acids. CDR1 MDHEN and CDR2 SYDVKM come from the germline V gene. The sample comprised naive CXCR3- CD8+ T cells from blood. Specified subset: CD45RO-CCR7+CD27+CD95- naive CD8+ T cells lacking CXCR3 (TNR3-). This TCR was sampled from a human donor in good health. Some clones in this sample may be carry-over from other donors' samples. The rearrangement joins TRBV28 to TRBJ2-1; TCRdb returns TRBD2, unconfirmable since there is no DNA. This CDR3 reads CASLSGRRAEQFF.